The T cell receptor (beta chain) under discussion was sequenced for a study of cytomegalovirus exposure and HLA in healthy donors (dated by TCRdb to the late 2010s). Regarding the study in general: In an earlier analysis of roughly 500 of the donors, 250 to 350 Gb of sequence data and 100 million or so unique TCR beta sequences from about 179 million T cells were reported. Using immunosequencing, the study profiled T cell repertoires from 500 to 800 subjects and related those repertoires to cytomegalovirus serostatus. All discovery cohort repertoires had been generated on a single sequencing platform. On average, roughly 240,000 unique TCR beta nucleotide sequences were sequenced per donor among more than 350 genotyped donors of the cohort, with roughly 18% of those sequences being non-productive. Typing coverage varied by locus: roughly 629-640 donors for A, B, C, DRB1 and DQB1; around 560 for DQA1; 606 for DPA1; roughly 450 for DPB1. HLA typing included class I and class II loci at four-digit resolution. To study patterns of TCR occurrence, a later analysis re-analyzed previously published TCR beta repertoires from 650 to 750 donors and added high-resolution HLA genotyping. About 300 gigabases of sequencing data and around 80 million unique TCR sequences made up an early release that covered several hundred HLA-typed donors. A later genetic analysis took genome-wide SNP genotypes for about three fifths of the roughly 700 donors and used that subset as a discovery cohort. An earlier analysis of 587 of the donors used high-throughput TCR beta sequencing to judge whether each TCR beta V gene segment behaved as functional or pseudogenic. Donor age, sex, ethnicity and CMV serostatus were compiled together with the repertoire data. Four to six DR-DQ haplotypes were handled as single units for association and clustering because linkage in the cohort was strong. The genetic ancestry cluster associated with self-reported Caucasian donors included over 65% of the roughly 390 genotyped donors. To predict cytomegalovirus infection status, the study combined high-throughput TCR immunosequencing, statistical association of individual TCRs with disease status, and machine learning. The study aimed to test whether cataloging public T cell receptors could reveal signatures of past pathogen exposure. Rather than using new phenotypic data, the later analysis identified candidate immune exposures from TCR beta sequences and from how often those sequences occurred across donors. A separate validation cohort of roughly 110 different subjects was used in addition to the approximately 700-subject first cohort.

The research as a whole found: According to a later analysis, most CMV-associated TCR beta chains appeared to be HLA-restricted, and the HLA associations seemed to be driven largely by CMV exposure. In a later analysis, HLA-associated TCR beta chains were found to be more clonally expanded and to have lower generation probabilities than equally common non-associated chains. In a later analysis, about 17,000 TCR beta sequences were associated with specific HLA alleles at a false discovery rate of 0.05. HLA typing was unavailable for some donors at each locus, so association tests used only the typed subset. Broadly in line with IMGT annotations, most TCR beta V segments showed up in productive rearrangements about 90% or about 30% of the time in an earlier analysis of 587 of the donors. Linkage disequilibrium might explain the correlated functional status among segregating V segments, but an unknown experimental factor could not be excluded. In both the original and validation cohorts, the classifier was reported to diagnose cytomegalovirus status with high specificity and sensitivity. In a later analysis, TCR association rates were found to vary across HLA loci, with the most associated TCRs seen for DRB1 alleles and the fewest for HLA-C alleles. V-gene and J-gene trimming of TCR beta chains was associated with a missense DCLRE1C variant in a later genetic analysis, and the association was replicated in an independent cohort. Across donors, most TCR sequences were observed very rarely, whereas some public TCRs were present in many individuals. A cluster of highly shared sequence variants was judged likely to represent a technical artifact of the sequencing pipeline. Only TCR beta chains were sequenced in this cohort, and the absence of alpha or paired-chain data limited detectable features. The authors suggested that the approach could potentially be generalized to other disease states and immunological phenotypes. Some IMGT-functional V segments, including TRBV6-2 and TRBV6-3, could not be distinguished by the 87-base-pair reads and were therefore excluded. A further reported finding was that TCR beta sequences accurately predicted the HLA-A and HLA-B alleles for most subjects in the first cohort. When HLA alleles, especially DR and DQ, strongly co-occurred, attributing TCR associations to individual alleles was difficult. In vitro tests confirmed that three of the cytomegalovirus-associated TCR beta chains recognize cytomegalovirus antigens. Several of the top co-occurrence clusters appeared to be linked to parvovirus B19, influenza, CMV and Epstein-Barr virus, according to a later analysis. Roughly uniform sequencing depth across donors was assumed in presence/absence analyses, although this assumption may not hold. A total of 164 TCR beta chains were listed by the study as associated with cytomegalovirus. About 17 rarely observed V segments, including chromosome 9 orphons, were excluded from the earlier analysis of several hundred of the donors because counts were too low. For the cohort, immune exposure information was limited to CMV serostatus. Compared with the roughly 600-donor mean, donors in an Asian-associated ancestry cluster had fewer N-insertions in productive TCRs, according to a later genetic analysis.

The cohort consisted of 666 healthy bone marrow donors. All cohort members were sampled while nominally healthy, although unrecorded immune exposures were likely present. The donor tested CMV seropositive and was one of the 289 seropositive cohort members. A peripheral blood sample was collected from each donor, and TCR beta sequencing was performed on peripheral blood mononuclear cells. The Qiagen DNeasy Blood Extraction Kit was used to extract genomic DNA from the blood cell samples. About this clone itself: Its cognate antigen has yet to be identified. Base qualities are not at hand, and no much larger clone is one base apart.

The CDR3 contains 16 residues, cysteine and phenylalanine counted. Here the CDR3 DNA is all that survives: 48 bases in frame from base 1. For CDR1 and CDR2, the germline V gene lists SGHRS and YFSETQ. V has 0 bases trimmed and J has 3 bases trimmed; junction bases matching no gene number 8. Libraries were built with the immunoSEQ multiplex PCR assay. A mixture of 60 forward primers for TCR Vbeta segments and 13 reverse primers for TCR Jbeta segments was used in the multiplex PCR. A multiplex PCR assay on genomic DNA amplified the CDR3 region of rearranged TCR beta genes. On the Illumina HiSeq System, the amplified TCR beta libraries were sequenced as 87-base-pair reads. In the source study's methods: A later analysis tallied around 80 million unique TCR beta chains across the 700 or so repertoires, and around 10 million of those chains were shared by two or more donors. To remove PCR and sequencing errors, raw reads were error-corrected and collapsed into unique sequences using a nearest-neighbor algorithm that merged closely related sequences. CDR3 sequences were aligned to IMGT reference sequences to assign V, D and J gene segments. For a sequence to be retained, a match of at least six nucleotides was required to both a V gene segment and a J gene segment. Rearrangements were called productive when the CDR3 lacked stop codons and stayed in frame with V and J; all others were non-productive. CDR3 was defined according to IMGT convention as the region running from the second conserved V-encoded cysteine to the conserved J-encoded phenylalanine. In an earlier analysis of around 600 of the donors, sequences lacking an unambiguous match to a single V gene segment were excluded. An earlier analysis of 500 to 700 of the donors classified V segments as functional when productive rearrangements were above 56.7% and as segregating when the standard deviation between donors was above 5%. A statistical classification framework was developed to diagnose cytomegalovirus status using the catalog of TCR beta chain sequences. In a later analysis, V and J genes were assigned by comparing TCR nucleotide sequences against IMGT/GENE-DB human TR gene sequences. In a later analysis, CDR3 sequences and most-parsimonious VDJ recombination scenarios were assigned using the TCRdist pipeline. A later analysis defined each TCR beta chain by its CDR3 amino acid sequence plus V-gene family, and excluded reads lacking a unique V-gene family. A later analysis removed 592 highly shared, low-generation-probability nucleotide sequences to deal with suspected cross-contamination and a sequencing artifact. In a later analysis, a clonal expansion index for each public chain was calculated from normalized within-repertoire ranks of inferred template counts. Generation probabilities in a later analysis came from a VDJ recombination model fitted to out-of-frame rearrangements, and those results were checked against IGoR. A later analysis scored TCR-TCR, TCR-HLA and TCR-CMV co-occurrence with hypergeometric tests, applying a repertoire-size bias correction to TCR pairs. False discovery rates were estimated in a later analysis by permuting HLA or CMV assignments 20 times. A later analysis grouped co-occurring TCRs with DBSCAN, adding TCRdist sequence similarity when clustering within HLA-allele-positive subsets. Co-occurrence clustering excluded repertoires with fewer than 30,000 or more than 120,000 public chains, plus five with anomalous nucleotide sharing. Not all clones reach the TCRdb copy of this immuneACCESS table, which keeps in-frame sequences only. Checked studies attribute under half of the gap to unresolved V genes and leave the rest unexplained. V, J and clone size are taken as reported in that table, and D and trimming were inferred from the DNA itself. The sample table records about 98,000 clones; roughly four fifths of these occur just once. The ten largest clonotypes hold approximately 4% of the sample.

The V gene is TRBV5-1 and the J gene is TRBJ2-7, with TRBD1 matching 8 junction bases. Specimen: PBMCs. The clonotype originates from a female donor in good health and CMV-seropositive. The sequenced DNA is TGCGCCAGCAGCTTGGCCACGGACAGGGTGAACTACGAGCAGTACTTC. Its amino acids are CASSLATDRVNYEQYF.